Below, one T cell receptor beta chain is given with its context. This table comes from immunoSEQ multiplex PCR, and its TCRdb copy is limited to in-frame clones, with some not included. In the table there are around 190,000 clones, roughly 84% of which are singletons. In assigning cohorts, the study relied on participant-reported clinical history. Exposed enrollees encountered a COVID-19 case at some point within 2 weeks before study entry. The length of the CDR3 is 12 residues. V lost 4 bases and J 6 bases, leaving 10 bases between the germline ends. From germline, CDR1 is SGHTS and CDR2 YDEGEE. The data stem from a study of blood T cell repertoires in COVID-19.

V and J are TRBV5-8 and TRBJ1-1, with unresolved D. Sequences were obtained from PBMCs or T cells enriched from blood (not recorded which). The sequence was obtained from a woman aged 25 to 39 who had been exposed to COVID-19. Written as DNA, the CDR3 is TGTGCCAGCAGCGTCAGTGTCTCTGAAGCTTTCTTT. It specifies CASSVSVSEAFF.